This T cell receptor (beta chain) was recorded in a study of blood T cells in healthy people across ages. Across the whole study: Template switching caught about one barcoded beta molecule for each two T cells.

Next came a second PCR, run for about 7 to 12 cycles, which used a sample-barcoded 5' primer along with a J-beta primer mix. Each cDNA was tagged by a template-switch adaptor containing 12 random nucleotides. TCRdb reanalysed the 5' RACE reads using MiXCR and keeps one entry per CDR3 protein. The table has hundreds of thousands of distinct CDR3 sequences, roughly three fifths seen once; the top ten hold under 30%. The CDR3 has 12 residues. V lost 4 bases and J 5 bases, leaving 10 bases between the germline ends. Looked up from germline, CDR1 is SQVTM and CDR2 is ANQGSEA. The chain couples TRBV29-1 to TRBJ2-3; D is unresolved. The source of this sequence is a man aged 35 to 55 in good health. Material for sequencing was blood. Here the CDR3 DNA reads TGCAGCGTTGTCCACCTGGGAGATACGCAGTATTTT. This translates into CSVVHLGDTQYF.